This section outlines one T cell receptor (beta chain) sequence together with its context. Its antigen is still unknown. The CDR3 consists of 15 residues. The V and J ends lost 4 bases and 0 bases respectively, with 10 bases between them. Per the germline V gene, CDR1 is MNHEY and CDR2 is SVGEGT. Relying on iRepertoire HTBI primers and Arm-PCR of CDR3 regions, the team built TCR beta libraries. In the authors' methods: Taken together, the samples had 55 to 70 TRBV and 15 or so TRBJ segments identified. TCRdb processed the multiplex PCR reads anew with MiXCR; each CDR3 protein has one entry. TCRdb, not the authors, supplied the V and J calls. The data contain a few hundred thousand distinct CDR3 sequences, around a sixth of them singletons. This sample's time point: newly diagnosed GD, antithyroid drugs for less than 3 months. TCR sequences were obtained from RNA taken from PBMCs. These data belong to a study of regulatory T cells in long-lasting Graves disease.

Study-level findings and limits: Segments TRBV28, TRBJ1-2 and TRBJ2-5 showed preferential usage in persistent disease. Study was limited to peripheral blood, excluding thyroid tissue.

These data were also filed under a second study, of T cells in Graves' hyperthyroidism and ophthalmopathy.

This sequence was found in a woman under 40 with Graves disease. The V call is TRBV6-2 or TRBV6-3, the J call TRBJ2-1; D gene uncertain. The sequences come from peripheral blood mononuclear cells (PBMCs), collected at new diagnosis, from a patient treated with antithyroid drugs. CDR3 sequence (DNA): TGTGCCAGCAGTTCCGGTAGAACCTCCTACAATGAGCAGTTCTTC. It is translated as CASSSGRTSYNEQFF.